These 25 T cell receptor beta chains came from one sample sequenced in a study of cytomegalovirus exposure and HLA in healthy donors. With 60 Vbeta and 13 Jbeta primers, the PCR was carried out. Libraries were prepared by immunoSEQ multiplex PCR; TCRdb keeps only in-frame clonotypes and omits some of them. Of 75,000 to 100,000 clones listed, 60% to 75% are singletons. Sequenced sample: PBMCs. The source is a female donor in good health and CMV-seropositive.

The sample holds one count of this clone. In nucleotides, the CDR3 is TGTGCCAGCTACCTAGGGCAGGGCTCCTATAATTCACCCCTCCACTTT. This gives the protein CASYLGQGSYNSPLHF. The chain recombines TRBV7-9 with TRBJ1-6; the D gene is possibly TRBD1 (5 bases). Per germline, CDR1 SEHNR and CDR2 FQNEAQ (reference sequence). Trimming stripped 8 bases from V and 0 bases from J, with 14 bases between. The CDR3 contains 16 residues.

The chain links TRBV27 to TRBJ1-2; maybe TRBD1 (5 bases). The CDR3 consists of 12 residues. The V end lost 5 bases, the J end lost 5 bases, and 9 bases lay between the germline ends. In germline, CDR1 is MNHEY, CDR2 SMNVEV (reference sequence). CDR3 nucleotide sequence: TGTGCCAGCAGTGGGGCCGGGTATGGCTACACCTTC. Translation gives CASSGAGYGYTF.

The chain employs TRBV5-1 and TRBJ1-1; 7 positions match TRBD1. The CDR3 consists of 16 residues. Germline V gives CDR1 SGHRS, CDR2 YFSETQ. After removal of 0 bases from V and 0 bases from J, the junction contained 5 bases not matched to a gene. CDR3 nucleotides: TGCGCCAGCAGCTTGGAACGAACAGGGGTGAACACTGAAGCTTTCTTT. It translates to CASSLERTGVNTEAFF.

The genes are TRBV10-3 and TRBJ2-7, with 10 bases identical to TRBD1. Per the germline V gene, CDR1 is ENHRY and CDR2 is SYGVKD. There are 16 residues in the CDR3. The trim removed 2 bases at V and 4 bases at J, leaving 8 bases unmatched. The CDR3, as DNA: TGTGCCATCAGTGAGCCCTGGGGGACAGGGGTGTACGAGCAGTACTTC. Its translation: CAISEPWGTGVYEQYF.

V is TRBV9 and J is TRBJ2-1, with D possibly matching TRBD2 (6 bases). The CDR3 is 15 residues long. Germline CDR1 and CDR2: SGDLS and YYNGEE. Trimming shortened V by 5 bases and J by 0 bases, and 12 bases separated the two germline ends. CDR3: CASSDSGYSYNEQFF. CDR3 nucleotides: TGTGCCAGCAGTGATAGCGGATACTCCTACAATGAGCAGTTCTTC. The full variable domain, in which reference TRBV9 and TRBJ2-1 provide the parts outside the CDR3, is DSGVTQTPKHLITATGQRVTLRCSPRSGDLSVYWYQQSLDQGLQFLIQYYNGEERAKGNILERFSAQQFPDLHSELNLSSLELGDSALYFCASSDSGYSYNEQFFGPGTRLTVL.

This clone was detected only once. The rearrangement joins TRBV5-4 to TRBJ2-3, with D possibly TRBD2 on 6 matching bases. V was pared by 5 bases and J by 2 bases, with 15 bases between. This CDR3 is 15 amino acids long. Germline-derived CDR1 and CDR2 are SGHNT and YYREEE (reference sequence). The CDR3 nucleotides are TGTGCCAGCAGACCGCGCGGGGAGTCCACAGATACGCAGTATTTT. Amino acid sequence: CASRPRGESTDTQYF. Combining the CDR3 with reference TRBV5-4 and TRBJ2-3 gives the whole variable domain ETGVTQSPTHLIKTRGQQVTLRCSSQSGHNTVSWYQQALGQGPQFIFQYYREEENGRGNFPPRFSGLQFPNYSSELNVNALELDDSALYLCASRPRGESTDTQYFGPGTRLTVL.

The chain carries TRBV5-4 and TRBJ1-1, with D perhaps matching TRBD1 (6 bases). The CDR3 consists of 16 residues. Trimming pared 4 bases from V and 2 bases from J, leaving 18 bases between. Germline CDR1 and CDR2: SGHNT and YYREEE (reference sequence). The CDR3 reads CASSLPGGRHNTEAFF. CDR3 DNA: TGTGCCAGCAGCCTACCGGGGGGCAGGCATAACACTGAAGCTTTCTTT.

The rearrangement uses TRBV9 and TRBJ2-2; the D gene is possibly TRBD2 (6 bases). CDR1 and CDR2 (germline): SGDLS, YYNGEE. CDR3 length equals 12 residues. V was clipped by 3 bases and J by 8 bases, with 8 bases between them. The CDR3 is CASSDLAGELFF. The CDR3 bases are TGTGCCAGCAGCGACCTAGCGGGGGAGCTGTTTTTT.

V is TRBV6-6 and J is TRBJ1-2, with 8 bases matching TRBD1. After removal of 5 bases from V and 11 bases from J, the junction contained 13 bases not matched to a gene. Germline CDR1 and CDR2: MNHNY and SVGAGI (reference sequence). This CDR3 has 14 residues. Here the CDR3 reads CASSQSRTGLGYTF. The CDR3 nucleotides are TGTGCCAGCAGTCAGTCACGGACAGGGTTGGGGTACACCTTC.

Comment on this clone: This CDR3 is also generated by other DNA sequences in the sample. The rearrangement uses TRBV29-1 and TRBJ1-2; D might be TRBD1 (5 bases). Germline-derived CDR1 and CDR2 are SQVTM and ANQGSEA. The germline V and J ends were trimmed by 4 bases and 6 bases, with 18 bases remaining between them. The CDR3 extends over 14 amino acids. CDR3 nucleotide sequence: TGCAGCGTTGGGCGCCCTGGGCCGGGGGATGGCTACACCTTC. Its protein is CSVGRPGPGDGYTF.

This clone was seen more than once but under ten times. The V and J genes are TRBV27 and TRBJ1-1; the D is unclear. This CDR3 region has 13 residues. The V and J ends lost 3 bases and 5 bases respectively, with 10 bases between them. Germline lookup yields CDR1 MNHEY and CDR2 SMNVEV (reference sequence). The DNA of the CDR3 is TGTGCCAGCAGTTTTTCGGTTGAGACTGAAGCTTTCTTT. Its protein is CASSFSVETEAFF.

The rearrangement links TRBV9 to TRBJ1-6; 7 nucleotides line up with TRBD1. CDR1 and CDR2 from the germline V gene are SGDLS and YYNGEE. This CDR3 has 15 residues. V shed 3 bases and J 7 bases; nucleotides not matched to a gene: 7. The DNA for the CDR3 is TGTGCCAGCAGCGGGTACAGGGGTAGGAATTCACCCCTCCACTTT. It encodes CASSGYRGRNSPLHF.

The chain joins TRBV11-2 to TRBJ2-7; 8 bases match TRBD2. The CDR3 spans 16 residues. Germline assignment: CDR1 SGHAT and CDR2 FQNNGV. V was pared by 1 base and J by 1 base, with 6 bases of the junction left unmatched. DNA of the CDR3: TGTGCCAGCAGCTTAGGGCTAGCGGGCGGGTCCTACGAGCAGTACTTC. The encoded protein is CASSLGLAGGSYEQYF.

V is TRBV7-9 and J is TRBJ2-7; TRBD2 is a possible D gene (5 bases). The length of the CDR3 is 14 residues. V dropped 5 bases and J dropped 2 bases, with 13 bases sitting between them. Germline V CDR1 and CDR2: SEHNR, FQNEAQ (reference sequence). CDR3 in DNA: TGTGCCAGCAGCCCAAAAACTAGTCCCTACGAGCAGTACTTC. Translating it yields CASSPKTSPYEQYF.

The chain joins TRBV11-2 to TRBJ2-3; 8 nucleotides line up with TRBD2. The trim removed 4 bases at V and 8 bases at J, leaving 11 bases unmatched. The CDR3 has 15 amino acids. Germline V gives CDR1 SGHAT, CDR2 FQNNGV. CDR3 coding DNA: TGTGCCAGCAGCTCCAACCCCGGGACTAGTGGTACGCAGTATTTT. Translating gives CASSSNPGTSGTQYF.

This clone was counted a few times. This sequence joins TRBV4-3 and TRBJ2-7, with TRBD2 as a possible D gene (6 bases). The germline CDR1 and CDR2 sequences are LGHNA and YSLEER. Trimming took 0 bases from V and 4 from J, leaving 10 bases between them. The length of the CDR3 is 14 residues. The CDR3 reads CASSQETGAYEQYF. DNA for the CDR3: TGCGCCAGCAGCCAAGAAACGGGAGCTTACGAGCAGTACTTC.

V is TRBV30 and J is TRBJ1-5; D is undetermined. Trimming shortened V by 3 bases and J by 2 bases, and 8 bases separated the two germline ends. This CDR3 comprises 13 residues. Germline-derived CDR1 and CDR2 are GTSNPN and SVGIG (reference sequence). The CDR3 DNA follows: TGTGCCTGGAGCGGAGCTGGCAATCAGCCCCAGCATTTT. This codes for CAWSGAGNQPQHF.

The chain carries TRBV29-1 and TRBJ2-3; 7 bases are shared with TRBD2. Unmatched junction bases numbered 2, after V lost 8 bases and J lost 0 bases. The CDR3 has 12 amino acids. Per germline, CDR1 SQVTM and CDR2 ANQGSEA. This chain's CDR3 is CSSSGSTDTQYF. The CDR3 coding sequence is TGCAGCTCTAGCGGTAGCACAGATACGCAGTATTTT.

V and J are TRBV7-8 and TRBJ2-1, with D possibly matching TRBD2 (5 bases). Trimming stripped 2 bases from V and 2 bases from J, with 10 bases between. The CDR3 runs 15 residues. CDR1 is SGHVS, CDR2 FQNEAQ, per germline. The CDR3 sequence: CASSLPASPYNEQFF. The CDR3 DNA is TGTGCCAGCAGCTTACCGGCTAGCCCCTACAATGAGCAGTTCTTC.

The rearrangement links TRBV6-6 to TRBJ2-7; 10 bases are a match to TRBD1. The V gene end was trimmed by 5 bases and the J gene end by 7 bases; junction bases not matched to a gene: 11. Germline lookup yields CDR1 MNHNY and CDR2 SVGAGI (reference sequence). This CDR3 contains 15 residues. The CDR3 protein is CASSDTGQGTGEQYF. Written as DNA, the CDR3 is TGTGCCAGCAGTGACACGGGACAGGGGACGGGGGAGCAGTACTTC.

This clone occurred once. This chain connects TRBV4-3 to TRBJ2-5; maybe TRBD2 (6 bases). V lost 1 base, J lost 5 bases, and 20 bases lay in between. Germline CDR1 reads LGHNA; CDR2 reads YSLEER. CDR3 length equals 17 residues. The CDR3, as DNA: TGCGCCAGCAGCCAAGGCAAGGGAGGACACGACGCTGAGACCCAGTACTTC. It is translated as CASSQGKGGHDAETQYF.

The rearrangement links TRBV7-2 to TRBJ2-1; TRBD1 matches 12 bases. CDR1 and CDR2 (germline): SGHTA, FQGNSA. The length of the CDR3 is 16 residues. The trim removed 6 bases at V and 5 bases at J, leaving 8 bases unmatched. CDR3 protein: CASSRRGQGANNEQFF. CDR3 DNA: TGTGCCAGCAGTCGCCGGGGACAGGGGGCCAACAATGAGCAGTTCTTC.

The chain employs TRBV15 and TRBJ2-3; D gene unclear. From germline, CDR1 is LNHNV and CDR2 YYDKDF (reference sequence). Trimming left V 1 base short and J 3 bases short, with 2 bases between. The CDR3 extends over 12 amino acids. DNA of the CDR3: TGTGCCACCAGCAGAGTAACAGATACGCAGTATTTT. Its translation: CATSRVTDTQYF. Looking up the rest from reference TRBV15 and TRBJ2-3 gives the full variable domain: DAMVIQNPRYQVTQFGKPVTLSCSQTLNHNVMYWYQQKSSQAPKLLFHYYDKDFNNEADTPDNFQSRRPNTSFCFLDIRSPGLGDTAMYLCATSRVTDTQYFGPGTRLTVL.

This chain uses TRBV6-6 with TRBJ2-7; a possible D gene is TRBD2 (6 bases). The CDR3 length is 13 residues. V lost 6 bases to trimming and J lost 0 bases, with 9 bases between them. Germline loops: CDR1 MNHNY, CDR2 SVGAGI (reference sequence). CDR3 sequence: CASRTGSSYEQYF. CDR3 DNA: TGTGCCAGCAGAACCGGGAGCTCCTACGAGCAGTACTTC.

This chain connects TRBV2 to TRBJ2-1, with 10 bases aligning to TRBD2. There are 18 residues in the CDR3. The junction had 11 bases not matched to a gene; V was cut back by 4 bases and J by 2 bases. Per the germline V gene, CDR1 is SNHLY and CDR2 is FYNNEI. The CDR3 DNA follows: TGTGCCAGCAGTGGGGCAAGCGGGAGGGCGTCCGCCTACAATGAGCAGTTCTTC. Protein product: CASSGASGRASAYNEQFF.